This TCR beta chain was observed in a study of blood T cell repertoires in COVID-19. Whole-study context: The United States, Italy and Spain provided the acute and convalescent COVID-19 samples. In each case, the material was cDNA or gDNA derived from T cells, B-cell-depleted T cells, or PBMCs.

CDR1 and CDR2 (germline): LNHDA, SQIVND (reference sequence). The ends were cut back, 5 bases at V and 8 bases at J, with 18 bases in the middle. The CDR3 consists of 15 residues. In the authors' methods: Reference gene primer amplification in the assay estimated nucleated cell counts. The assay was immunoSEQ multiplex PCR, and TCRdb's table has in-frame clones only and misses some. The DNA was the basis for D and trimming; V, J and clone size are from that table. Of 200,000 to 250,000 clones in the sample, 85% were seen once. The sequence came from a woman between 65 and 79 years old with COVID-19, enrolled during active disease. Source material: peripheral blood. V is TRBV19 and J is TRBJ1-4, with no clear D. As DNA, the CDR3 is TGTGCCAGTAGTCCTCACCGGGCCCCGGGGGAAAAACTGTTTTTT. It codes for CASSPHRAPGEKLFF.